Each of the 20 T cell receptor beta chains below was sequenced from the same sample in a study of identical twins. TCRdb reprocessed the 5' RACE reads via MiXCR and lists one record per CDR3 protein. The sample lists approximately 220,000 distinct CDR3 sequences, around a tenth occurring once. The sample comprised memory (CD45RO+) T cells sorted from blood. All receptors derive from a young woman in good health.

The chain couples TRBV19 to TRBJ1-5; D might be TRBD1 (5 bases). The V and J ends lost 8 bases and 5 bases respectively, with 10 bases between them. Per the germline V gene, CDR1 is LNHDA and CDR2 is SQIVND (reference sequence). The CDR3 has 12 residues. DNA of the CDR3: TGTGCCAGTGGTTCGGGACATCAGCCCCAGCATTTT. Amino acids: CASGSGHQPQHF.

The sample holds many counts of this clonotype. The chain recombines TRBV5-1 with TRBJ2-1; the match to TRBD2 covers 7 bases. In germline, CDR1 is SGHRS, CDR2 YFSETQ. V shed 3 bases, J shed 8 bases, and the junction held 11 bases outside the gene matches. This CDR3 has 15 residues. The CDR3 region is CASSWGGDVADEQFF. Here the CDR3 DNA reads TGCGCCAGCAGCTGGGGGGGGGACGTGGCTGATGAGCAGTTCTTC.

This clonotype was counted a few times. This chain links TRBV5-1 with TRBJ2-7, with D hard to call. Trimming pared 0 bases from V and 2 bases from J, leaving 9 bases between. This CDR3 comprises 14 residues. The germline V gene encodes CDR1 SGHRS and CDR2 YFSETQ. In DNA form, the CDR3 reads TGCGCCAGCAGCTTGGTGGTCCCCCCCTACGAGCAGTACTTC. This codes for CASSLVVPPYEQYF.

In regard to this clonotype: A read error may produce the germline difference seen at one junction end. The V call is TRBV20-1, the J call TRBJ1-1; maybe TRBD1 (5 bases). This CDR3 region has 12 residues. CDR1 and CDR2 (germline): DFQATT, SNEGSKA (reference sequence). The CDR3 bases are TGCAGTGCTGGAGATCAGGGAACTGAAGCTTTCTTT. Protein product: CSAGDQGTEAFF.

This clonotype has just a few counts. This chain joins TRBV12-3 or TRBV12-4 and TRBJ2-5, with D possibly TRBD2 on 7 matching bases. The CDR3 has 11 residues. V gave up 7 bases and J gave up 13 bases, with 16 bases separating them. This CDR3 is CASTRGGVAYF. The CDR3 nucleotides are TGTGCCAGCACCAGGGGAGGGGTCGCGTACTTC.

The genes are TRBV6-5 and TRBJ1-5; D remains unclear. This CDR3 region has 12 residues. Trimming removed 6 bases at V and 4 bases at J, with 7 bases between. Per the germline V gene, CDR1 is MNHEY and CDR2 is SVGAGI. The CDR3 reads CASRNANQPQHF. The CDR3 DNA reads TGTGCCAGCAGAAACGCTAATCAGCCCCAGCATTTT.

This clonotype was seen ten or more times. No DNA is shown, since the ends of the CDR3 on it are uncertain; the CDR3 is the one TCRdb lists. The chain carries TRBV12-3 or TRBV12-4 and TRBJ1-2; TRBD1 is taken as the D call from the table, unchecked against the DNA. The CDR3 spans 13 residues, counting both ends. The CDR3: CASSFAAGSPSTF.

This clonotype was seen ten or more times. A read error may account for a junction end that differs from germline. The chain employs TRBV13 and TRBJ2-3; 9 positions match TRBD2. The CDR3 has 17 residues. Germline CDR1 is PRHDT and CDR2 is FYEKMQ (reference sequence). CDR3 sequence reads: CASSLGGVAGELDTQYF. CDR3 DNA sequence: TGTGCCAGCAGCCTAGGTGGTGTAGCGGGAGAACTGGATACGCAGTATTTT.

This clonotype has just a few counts. V is TRBV5-1 and J is TRBJ2-7; a weak D match, TRBD1 (6 bases). The CDR3 is 14 residues long. V dropped 4 bases and J dropped 3 bases, with 14 bases sitting between them. Germline lookup yields CDR1 SGHRS and CDR2 YFSETQ. CDR3 loop: CASSQAGQYYEQYF. The CDR3 region has the DNA TGCGCCAGCAGCCAGGCTGGACAGTACTACGAGCAGTACTTC.

This clonotype showed up just a few times. The chain employs TRBV7-3 and TRBJ1-2; D not certain. Germline CDR1 reads SGHTA; CDR2 reads FQGTGA. This CDR3 is 13 amino acids long. V was shortened by 2 bases and J by 4 bases, with 8 bases between the two germline ends. The CDR3 DNA is TGTGCCAGCAGCTTAGAGGCCCCCTATGGCTACACCTTC. Translated: CASSLEAPYGYTF.

This clonotype came up many times. CDR3 DNA sequence: TGTGCCAGCAGTCCAGGGCAAGAGACCCAGTACTTC. This gives the protein CASSPGQETQYF. This rearrangement joins TRBV7-9 to TRBJ2-5, with D perhaps TRBD1 (5 bases). The CDR3 covers 12 residues. The germline gives CDR1 SEHNR, CDR2 FQNEAQ (reference sequence). V lost 6 bases and J 2 bases, leaving 7 bases between the germline ends.

This clonotype showed up just once. This chain uses TRBV6-1 with TRBJ2-7, with 9 bases fitting TRBD1. The CDR3 is 14 residues long. Germline assignment: CDR1 MNHNS and CDR2 SASEGT. V was clipped by 11 bases and J by 2 bases; unmatched bases: 10. The CDR3 region is CACTGTGLTYEQYF. The CDR3 DNA is TGTGCCTGCACCGGGACAGGGCTGACCTACGAGCAGTACTTC.

V usage is TRBV6-5 and J usage is TRBJ2-1, with unresolved D. CDR1 and CDR2 (germline): MNHEY, SVGAGI. V lost 0 bases and J 6 bases, leaving 15 bases between the germline ends. The CDR3 is made up of 16 amino acids. The CDR3, as DNA: TGTGCCAGCAGTTACTCGCAAGGGTCGGGTTTCAATGAGCAGTTCTTC. Its translation is CASSYSQGSGFNEQFF.

This rearrangement joins TRBV7-2 to TRBJ2-5; D is unresolved. Germline V lookup: CDR1 SGHTA, CDR2 FQGNSA. V was clipped by 1 base and J by 1 base, with 13 bases between them. The CDR3 spans 16 residues. The CDR3 loop reads CASSLGVAVRQETQYF. The DNA for the CDR3 is TGTGCCAGCAGCTTAGGGGTAGCCGTGCGCCAAGAGACCCAGTACTTC. Looking up the rest from reference TRBV7-2 and TRBJ2-5 gives the full variable domain: GAGVSQSPSNKVTEKGKDVELRCDPISGHTALYWYRQSLGQGLEFLIYFQGNSAPDKSGLPSDRFSAERTGGSVSTLTIQRTQQEDSAVYLCASSLGVAVRQETQYFGPGTRLLVL.

V is TRBV4-3 and J is TRBJ1-4; 8 bases map to TRBD1. The CDR3 is 14 amino acids. V dropped 5 bases and J dropped 10; count of bases not matched to a gene: 9. Germline CDR1 and CDR2: LGHNA and YSLEER. The CDR3 region is CASSLQGGSGKLFF. The CDR3, as DNA: TGCGCCAGCAGCTTACAGGGGGGGTCAGGAAAACTGTTTTTT.

V usage is TRBV6-2 or TRBV6-3 and J usage is TRBJ1-1; D is unclear. V lost 1 base, J lost 11 bases, and 11 bases lay in between. The germline gives CDR1 MNHEY, CDR2 SVGEGT. This CDR3 is 12 amino acids long. The CDR3 nucleotides read TGTGCCAGCAGTTACTACGGCGGCCGGGCTTTCTTT. This codes for CASSYYGGRAFF.

This chain connects TRBV7-2 to TRBJ1-1; D remains unclear. Germline V lookup: CDR1 SGHTA, CDR2 FQGNSA. V shed 5 bases and J shed 2 bases, with 6 bases lying between them. CDR3 length equals 12 residues. The CDR3 protein is CASSRFNTEAFF. The CDR3 nucleotides read TGTGCCAGCAGCCGATTCAACACTGAAGCTTTCTTT.

This clonotype was observed a handful of times. The genes are TRBV10-3 and TRBJ1-2, with TRBD1 matching 7 bases. Germline V lookup: CDR1 ENHRY, CDR2 SYGVKD. The CDR3 totals 15 residues. Trimming took 9 bases from V and 0 from J; bases not matched to a gene: 10. The CDR3 DNA reads TGTGCCATGAAGGGGGAGGGGGCTACTAACTATGGCTACACCTTC. Translation: CAMKGEGATNYGYTF.

The chain uses TRBV30 and TRBJ2-7; 8 bases map to TRBD2. The germline V gene encodes CDR1 GTSNPN and CDR2 SVGIG (reference sequence). This CDR3 region has 16 residues. V dropped 3 bases and J dropped 3; count of bases not matched to a gene: 13. CDR3 bases: TGTGCCTGGAGCCGGATTTCCGGGAGGGGAGGCTACGAGCAGTACTTC. It codes for CAWSRISGRGGYEQYF.

The CDR3 DNA reads as TGCGCCAGCAGCCTGACAGGGTACCTCCAAGAGACCCAGTACTTC. Translating gives CASSLTGYLQETQYF. The genes are TRBV5-1 and TRBJ2-5, with 7 bases lining up with TRBD1. The CDR3 sequence is 15 residues long. V lost 4 bases, J lost 1 base, and 7 bases stayed unmatched. Germline loops: CDR1 SGHRS, CDR2 YFSETQ. The full variable domain, in which reference TRBV5-1 and TRBJ2-5 provide the parts outside the CDR3, is KAGVTQTPRYLIKTRGQQVTLSCSPISGHRSVSWYQQTPGQGLQFLFEYFSETQRNKGNFPGRFSGRQFSNSRSEMNVSTLELGDSALYLCASSLTGYLQETQYFGPGTRLLVL.